The 21 T cell receptor beta chains in this list originate from one sample, sequenced in a study of cytomegalovirus exposure and HLA in healthy donors. Primers for the PCR totalled 60 Vbeta and 13 Jbeta. The data were produced by immunoSEQ multiplex PCR, yet TCRdb's version contains in-frame clones alone and is incomplete. The table records 130,000 or so clones, about 62% of them present only once. Sequencing was carried out using PBMCs. All receptors derive from a woman in her thirties or forties in good health and CMV-seropositive.

V usage is TRBV6-5 and J usage is TRBJ2-2, with TRBD2 matching 8 bases. This CDR3 has 14 amino acids. From germline, CDR1 is MNHEY and CDR2 SVGAGI. V was pared by 6 bases and J by 7 bases, with 7 bases of the junction left unmatched. DNA of the CDR3: TGTGCCAGCAGGGGACTAGACTCACTCGGGGAGCTGTTTTTT. Its protein product is CASRGLDSLGELFF.

The chain combines TRBV6-6 with TRBJ1-5; D ambiguous. The ends were cut back, 6 bases at V and 0 bases at J, with 9 bases in the middle. From germline, CDR1 is MNHNY and CDR2 SVGAGI (reference sequence). This CDR3 region has 14 residues. Here the CDR3 reads CASSRDYSNQPQHF. CDR3 DNA sequence: TGTGCCAGCAGCCGAGATTATAGCAATCAGCCCCAGCATTTT.

This clone appeared once. The V gene is TRBV29-1, the J gene TRBJ1-1; TRBD1 matches at 7 bases. V lost 6 bases to trimming and J lost 3 bases; unmatched junction nucleotides: 10. The CDR3 loop spans 14 amino acids. Germline-derived CDR1 and CDR2 are SQVTM and ANQGSEA. The CDR3 DNA sequence: TGCAGCGTGGCCCGACAGGGCTTGGACACTGAAGCTTTCTTT. Translated: CSVARQGLDTEAFF.

The rearrangement joins TRBV27 to TRBJ2-7; 7 nucleotides align to TRBD2. Germline trimming cut 4 bases from V and 2 bases from J; bases unmatched to any gene: 5. CDR1 is MNHEY and CDR2 is SMNVEV in the germline V gene (reference sequence). This CDR3 spans 14 amino acids. As DNA, the CDR3 is TGTGCCAGCAGTTCCGGGACTACCGCCTACGAGCAGTACTTC. The encoded protein is CASSSGTTAYEQYF.

This clone was detected only a few times. The rearrangement joins TRBV5-6 to TRBJ2-7, with D tentatively TRBD1 (6 bases). The germline V gene encodes CDR1 SGHDT and CDR2 YYEEEE. CDR3 length: 17 amino acids. Trimming removed 1 base at V and 4 bases at J, with 21 bases between. CDR3 loop: CASSLSGIRNRAYEQYF. Here the CDR3 DNA reads TGTGCCAGCAGCTTGTCTGGGATCCGGAACAGGGCTTACGAGCAGTACTTC.

The rearrangement uses TRBV4-2 and TRBJ1-2; no clear D gene. Trimming left V 4 bases short and J 8 bases short, with 14 bases between. CDR1 is LGHNA and CDR2 is YNFKEQ in the germline V gene. This CDR3 spans 13 amino acids. CDR3 nucleotides: TGTGCCAGCAGCCGCTCCCGGGAGGGAGGCTACACCTTC. This sequence encodes CASSRSREGGYTF.

This clone has a handful of counts. V usage is TRBV6-5 and J usage is TRBJ1-4, with D perhaps TRBD1 (5 bases). Germline-derived CDR1 and CDR2 are MNHEY and SVGAGI. This CDR3 has 13 residues. V was clipped by 8 bases and J by 3 bases, with 10 bases between them. CDR3 bases: TGTGCCAGCGGGGGGTTAGCTAATGAAAAACTGTTTTTT. Its protein product is CASGGLANEKLFF.

This clone was detected only once. The chain combines TRBV5-1 with TRBJ2-7, with D maybe TRBD1 (6 bases). The CDR3 is 14 residues long. V lost 5 bases to trimming and J lost 0 bases, with 12 bases between them. Per the germline V gene, CDR1 is SGHRS and CDR2 is YFSETQ. CDR3 bases: TGCGCCAGCAGTTCTTCAGGGGCCTCCTACGAGCAGTACTTC. Protein product: CASSSSGASYEQYF.

This chain connects TRBV7-9 to TRBJ1-1; the D gene is possibly TRBD1 (5 bases). The germline CDR1 and CDR2 sequences are SEHNR and FQNEAQ (reference sequence). V lost 5 bases, J lost 6 bases, and 10 bases lay in between. The CDR3 extends over 12 amino acids. The CDR3 here is CASSPRGAEAFF. Written as DNA, the CDR3 is TGTGCCAGCAGCCCCCGGGGGGCTGAAGCTTTCTTT.

The chain is built from TRBV7-9 and TRBJ1-3, with 7 bases matching TRBD1. V gave up 2 bases and J gave up 1 base; unmatched junction bases: 8. CDR1 and CDR2 from the germline V gene are SEHNR and FQNEAQ (reference sequence). The CDR3 extends over 17 amino acids. The CDR3 DNA sequence: TGTGCCAGCAGCTTACGGGGCAGGGGGGCGTCTGGAAACACCATATATTTT. This sequence encodes CASSLRGRGASGNTIYF.

The V gene is TRBV7-9, the J gene TRBJ1-4, with TRBD1 identical over 7 bases. Germline CDR1 SEHNR, CDR2 FQNEAQ (reference sequence). The ends lost 6 bases at V and 2 bases at J; junction bases unmatched: 18. The CDR3 is 19 amino acids. CDR3 sequence (DNA): TGTGCCAGCAGTTCTCAGCCCCGGGACAGAGTCATCACTAATGAAAAACTGTTTTTT. It translates to CASSSQPRDRVITNEKLFF.

The genes are TRBV19 and TRBJ1-2, with 8 bases identical to TRBD1. From germline, CDR1 is LNHDA and CDR2 SQIVND (reference sequence). The CDR3 extends over 17 amino acids. V gave up 0 bases and J gave up 7 bases; unmatched junction bases: 13. In DNA form, the CDR3 reads TGTGCCAGTAGTATAGACGGCAGGGGGCGCATTACGGGTGGCTACACCTTC. It translates to CASSIDGRGRITGGYTF.

J is TRBJ1-1 and V is TRBV10-1, with 8 bases identical to TRBD1. This CDR3 region has 16 residues. The trim removed 3 bases at V and 1 base at J, leaving 7 bases unmatched. Germline CDR1 is WNHNN and CDR2 is SYGVQD (reference sequence). The chain's CDR3 is CASSEGDRTSNTEAFF. The CDR3 DNA reads as TGCGCCAGCAGTGAAGGGGACAGGACCTCGAACACTGAAGCTTTCTTT.

The chain joins TRBV7-9 to TRBJ2-1; D may be TRBD1 (7 bases). Germline CDR1 SEHNR, CDR2 FQNEAQ (reference sequence). V shed 2 bases and J shed 7 bases, with 18 bases lying between them. The CDR3 sequence is 16 residues long. DNA for the CDR3: TGTGCCAGCAGCTTAACAGGGGCGGGGAGAGGGAATGAGCAGTTCTTC. Translating it yields CASSLTGAGRGNEQFF.

This chain joins TRBV30 and TRBJ2-1; the D gene is possibly TRBD2 (6 bases). The CDR3 is made up of 12 amino acids. Per germline, CDR1 GTSNPN and CDR2 SVGIG (reference sequence). V was pared by 1 base and J by 15 bases, with 16 bases between. CDR3 sequence reads: CAWSGGVARRFF. CDR3 DNA: TGTGCCTGGAGTGGGGGGGTTGCCCGGCGGTTCTTC.

This clone came up once. The J gene is TRBJ2-1, the V gene TRBV9; 7 bases are shared with TRBD2. Germline CDR1 is SGDLS and CDR2 is YYNGEE. V dropped 0 bases and J dropped 1; count of bases not matched to a gene: 4. The CDR3 sequence is 16 residues long. The CDR3 spells CASSVAWGGSYNEQFF. The CDR3 bases are TGTGCCAGCAGCGTAGCGTGGGGGGGGTCCTACAATGAGCAGTTCTTC.

The chain recombines TRBV6-1 with TRBJ1-1, with a possible D match to TRBD1 (5 bases). Germline loops: CDR1 MNHNS, CDR2 SASEGT. The CDR3 contains 13 residues. V shed 7 bases and J shed 1 base, with 10 bases lying between them. The CDR3 reads CASNGQTNTEAFF. The CDR3 DNA is TGTGCCAGCAACGGACAAACGAACACTGAAGCTTTCTTT.

This chain joins TRBV25-1 and TRBJ1-4; 10 nucleotides match TRBD1. CDR1 MGHDK and CDR2 SYGVNS come from the germline V gene. Germline trimming cut 1 base from V and 8 bases from J; bases unmatched to any gene: 7. CDR3 size: 16 residues. Here the CDR3 reads CASSESPGQGREKLFF. The DNA of the CDR3 is TGTGCCAGCAGTGAATCTCCGGGACAGGGGCGAGAAAAACTGTTTTTT.

This sequence joins TRBV19 and TRBJ1-5; D perhaps matches TRBD1 (5 bases). The length of the CDR3 is 17 residues. CDR1 is LNHDA and CDR2 is SQIVND in the germline V gene (reference sequence). Trimming took 3 bases from V and 0 from J, leaving 15 bases between them. The CDR3 DNA is TGTGCCAGTAGTATGCCGTTGACAGATTATAGCAATCAGCCCCAGCATTTT. Residues: CASSMPLTDYSNQPQHF.

The V call is TRBV6-5, the J call TRBJ1-2; unclear D gene. This CDR3 comprises 13 residues. Germline values: CDR1 MNHEY, CDR2 SVGAGI. With 0 bases removed from V and 3 bases from J, the gap between germline ends came to 5 bases. CDR3: CASSYSADYGYTF. The CDR3 DNA follows: TGTGCCAGCAGTTACTCGGCAGACTATGGCTACACCTTC.

V and J are TRBV7-9 and TRBJ1-1; 7 bases map to TRBD1. This CDR3 is built from 15 residues. The germline V gene encodes CDR1 SEHNR and CDR2 FQNEAQ (reference sequence). With V trimmed by 5 bases and J by 3 bases, 9 bases remained unmatched. The CDR3 bases are TGTGCCAGCAGCCGCCGGCAGGGGGGTGACACTGAAGCTTTCTTT. This sequence encodes CASSRRQGGDTEAFF. Full variable domain (remainder filled in from reference TRBV7-9 and TRBJ1-1): DTGVSQNPRHKITKRGQNVTFRCDPISEHNRLYWYRQTLGQGPEFLTYFQNEAQLEKSRLLSDRFSAERPKGSFSTLEIQRTEQGDSAMYLCASSRRQGGDTEAFFGQGTRLTVV.